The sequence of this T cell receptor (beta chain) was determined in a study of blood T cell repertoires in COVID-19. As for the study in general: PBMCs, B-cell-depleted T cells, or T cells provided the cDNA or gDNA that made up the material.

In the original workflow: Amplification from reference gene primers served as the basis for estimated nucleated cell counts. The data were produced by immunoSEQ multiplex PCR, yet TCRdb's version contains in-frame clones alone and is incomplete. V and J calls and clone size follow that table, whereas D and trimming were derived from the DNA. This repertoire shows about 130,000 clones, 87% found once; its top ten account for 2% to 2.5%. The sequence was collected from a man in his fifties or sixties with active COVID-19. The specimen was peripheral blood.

CDR3 nucleotide sequence: TGTGCCAGCAGCGTAGGGGACAGGGGGCGAGATACGCAGTATTTT. Translating it yields CASSVGDRGRDTQYF. This chain joins TRBV9 and TRBJ2-3; 12 nucleotides line up with TRBD1. CDR1 and CDR2 (germline): SGDLS, YYNGEE. The ends lost 0 bases at V and 5 bases at J; junction bases unmatched: 1. The CDR3 is 15 amino acids. The variable domain in full, with the rest retrieved from reference TRBV9 and TRBJ2-3, is DSGVTQTPKHLITATGQRVTLRCSPRSGDLSVYWYQQSLDQGLQFLIQYYNGEERAKGNILERFSAQQFPDLHSELNLSSLELGDSALYFCASSVGDRGRDTQYFGPGTRLTVL.